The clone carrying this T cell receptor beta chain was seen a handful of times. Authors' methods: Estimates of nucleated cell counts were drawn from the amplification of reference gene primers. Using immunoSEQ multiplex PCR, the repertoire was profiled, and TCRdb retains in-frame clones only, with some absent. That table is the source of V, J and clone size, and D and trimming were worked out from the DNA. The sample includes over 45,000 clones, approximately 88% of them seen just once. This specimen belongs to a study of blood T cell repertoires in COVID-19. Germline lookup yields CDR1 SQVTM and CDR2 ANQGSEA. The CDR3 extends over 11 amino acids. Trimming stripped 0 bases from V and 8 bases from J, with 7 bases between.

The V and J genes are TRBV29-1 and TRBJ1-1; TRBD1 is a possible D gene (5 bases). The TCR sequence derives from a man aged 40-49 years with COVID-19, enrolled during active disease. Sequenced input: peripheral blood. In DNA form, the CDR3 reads TGCAGCGTTGAAGAGGGGCGGGAAGCTTTCTTT. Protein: CSVEEGREAFF.